The text below deals with one T cell receptor beta chain. The antigen remains undetermined. PCR employed 60 Vbeta and 13 Jbeta primers. Under the authors' procedure: An analysis performed later counted around 86 million unique TCR beta chains (around 10 million of them shared). The protocol was immunoSEQ multiplex PCR, while the TCRdb copy is restricted to in-frame clones and leaves out a portion. V, J and clone size are those of that table, while D and trimming were read from the DNA. Of roughly 190,000 clones listed, about nine tenths are singletons. The sample belongs to a study of cytomegalovirus exposure and HLA in healthy donors. About the study: HLA-typed donors were the source of about 85 million unique TCRs held in an early data release. Study outcomes and limitations: Cytomegalovirus-associated status was assigned to some 160 TCR beta chains. HLA-A and HLA-B allele assignments for most subjects were reportedly predicted accurately using TCR beta sequences.

This clonotype originated in a man in his thirties or forties in good health and CMV-seronegative. The sequencing sample was made of PBMCs.

The CDR3 reads CASSVGFPGTGIYEQYF. CDR3 nucleotides: TGTGCCAGCAGTGTTGGGTTTCCCGGGACAGGGATCTACGAGCAGTACTTC. The gene calls are TRBV25-1 and TRBJ2-7; 9 nucleotides match TRBD1. After removal of 4 bases from V and 3 bases from J, the junction contained 13 bases not matched to a gene. The V gene's germline CDR1 is MGHDK and CDR2 SYGVNS. This CDR3 region has 17 residues.